This TCR beta chain was profiled in a study of T cells after yellow fever vaccination. Study-level points and caveats: Peak timing came faster in the weaker secondary response, day 5 versus 15.

As TCR cDNA was made by 5'RACE template switching, a universal primer site and UMIs were added. TCRdb reprocessed the 5' RACE reads via MiXCR and lists one record per CDR3 protein. The table includes 160,000 or so distinct CDR3 sequences, 5.5% to 7.5% detected once. The germline V gene has CDR1 SGHRS and CDR2 YFSETQ. The V segment lost 4 bases and the J segment 2 bases; nucleotides outside the gene matches: 14. CDR3 size: 18 residues. In its sample, this clonotype was seen many times. Its antigen is unknown. The origin of this receptor is a man aged 18 to 35 who received the YFV17D yellow fever vaccine. The source material was CD4+ T cells sorted from PBMCs, sampled 5 days after the first yellow fever vaccination. This sequence joins TRBV5-1 and TRBJ2-3; 9 bases line up with TRBD2. Here the CDR3 DNA reads TGCGCCAGCAGCCCCCTTGGGAGCGCGGGGGGGCCCACAGATACGCAGTATTTT. Amino acid sequence: CASSPLGSAGGPTDTQYF.